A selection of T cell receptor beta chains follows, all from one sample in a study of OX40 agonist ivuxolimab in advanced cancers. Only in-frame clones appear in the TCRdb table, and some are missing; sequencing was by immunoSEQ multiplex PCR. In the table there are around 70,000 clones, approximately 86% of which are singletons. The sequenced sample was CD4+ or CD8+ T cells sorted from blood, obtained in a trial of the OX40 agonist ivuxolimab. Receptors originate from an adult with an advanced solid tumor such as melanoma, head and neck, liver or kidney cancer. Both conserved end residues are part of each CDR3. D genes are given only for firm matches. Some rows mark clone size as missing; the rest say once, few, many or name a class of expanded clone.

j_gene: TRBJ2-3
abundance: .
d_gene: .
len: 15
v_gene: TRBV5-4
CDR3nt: TGTGCCAGCAGCACCCCGCGGACTAGCACAGATACGCAGTATTTT
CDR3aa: CASSTPRTSTDTQYF

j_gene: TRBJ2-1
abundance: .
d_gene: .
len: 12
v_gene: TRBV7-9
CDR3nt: TGTGCCGGGGGTCGACCGCGAAATGAGCAGTTCTTC
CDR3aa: CAGGRPRNEQFF

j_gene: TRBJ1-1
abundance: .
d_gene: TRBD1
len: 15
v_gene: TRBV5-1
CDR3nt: TGCGCCAGCAGCTCCACGACAGGGTTGGGCACTGAAGCTTTCTTT
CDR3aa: CASSSTTGLGTEAFF

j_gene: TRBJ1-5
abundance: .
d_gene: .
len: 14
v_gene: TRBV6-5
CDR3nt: TGTGCCAGCAGTCCCTACACTAGCAATCAGCCCCAGCATTTT
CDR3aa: CASSPYTSNQPQHF

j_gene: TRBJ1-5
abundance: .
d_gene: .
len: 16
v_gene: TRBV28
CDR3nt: TGTGCCAGCAGTTTAAGGACAGACTATAGCAATCAGCCCCAGCATTTT
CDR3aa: CASSLRTDYSNQPQHF

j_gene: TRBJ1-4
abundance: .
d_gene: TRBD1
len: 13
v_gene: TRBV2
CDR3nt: TGTGCCACCACCGGGACAGGGATAGAAAAACTGTTTTTT
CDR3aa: CATTGTGIEKLFF

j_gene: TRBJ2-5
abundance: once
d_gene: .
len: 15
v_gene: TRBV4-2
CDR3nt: TGTGCCAGCAGCCAGCTCGAGGGCGGGGAAGAGACCCAGTACTTC
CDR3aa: CASSQLEGGEETQYF

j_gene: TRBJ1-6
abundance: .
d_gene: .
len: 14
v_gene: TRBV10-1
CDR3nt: TGCGCCAGCAGTGAGTCGAGGGGAGATTCACCCCTCCACTTT
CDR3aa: CASSESRGDSPLHF

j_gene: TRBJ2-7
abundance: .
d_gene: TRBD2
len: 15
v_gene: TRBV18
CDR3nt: TGTGCCAGCTCACCACCCGGCGGGGCCGGGGGGGAGCAGTACTTC
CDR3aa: CASSPPGGAGGEQYF

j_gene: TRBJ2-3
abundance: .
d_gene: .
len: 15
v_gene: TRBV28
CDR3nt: TGTGCCAGCAGCTCATCCGGGACACCCACAGATACGCAGTATTTT
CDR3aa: CASSSSGTPTDTQYF

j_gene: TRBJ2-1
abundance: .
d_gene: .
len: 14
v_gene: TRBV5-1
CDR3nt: TGCGCCAGCAAAAGACAGGAAAGAAGGAATGAGCAGTTCTTC
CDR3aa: CASKRQERRNEQFF

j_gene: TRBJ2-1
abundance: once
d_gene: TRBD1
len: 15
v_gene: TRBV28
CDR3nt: TGTGCCAGCAGTCTGACAGGGGCCACCTACAATGAGCAGTTCTTC
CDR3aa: CASSLTGATYNEQFF

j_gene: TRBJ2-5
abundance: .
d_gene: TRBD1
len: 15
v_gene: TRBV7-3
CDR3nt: TGTGCCAGCAGCTTAAACAGGGGGGTTGGCGAGACCCAGTACTTC
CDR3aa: CASSLNRGVGETQYF

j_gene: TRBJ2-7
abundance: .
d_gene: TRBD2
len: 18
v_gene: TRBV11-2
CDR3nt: TGTGCCAGCAGCCCCCGGTCTAGCGGGATAACAGTAGTCGACGAGCAGTACTTC
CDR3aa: CASSPRSSGITVVDEQYF

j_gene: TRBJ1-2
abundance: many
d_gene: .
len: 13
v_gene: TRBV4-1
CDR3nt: TGCGCCAGCAGCCAAGCATATTTCGAGGGCTACACCTTC
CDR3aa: CASSQAYFEGYTF

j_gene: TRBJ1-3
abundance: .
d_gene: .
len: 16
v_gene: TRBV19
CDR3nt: TGTGCCAGTAGTACCCGGACAAGAACCTCTGGAAACACCATATATTTT
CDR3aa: CASSTRTRTSGNTIYF

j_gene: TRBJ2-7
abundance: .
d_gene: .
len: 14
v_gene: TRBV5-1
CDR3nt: TGCGCCACCCGAGGACACTCAGACTCCTACGAGCAGTACTTC
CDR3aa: CATRGHSDSYEQYF

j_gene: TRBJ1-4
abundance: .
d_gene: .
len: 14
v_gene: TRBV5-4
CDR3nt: TGTGCCAGCAGCCTTCAGGACAGCACCGAAAAACTGTTTTTT
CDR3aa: CASSLQDSTEKLFF

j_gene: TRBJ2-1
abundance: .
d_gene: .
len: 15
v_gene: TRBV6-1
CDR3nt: TGTGCCACCCCTGTAGGTACAGGCTCCTACAATGAGCAGTTCTTC
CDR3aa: CATPVGTGSYNEQFF

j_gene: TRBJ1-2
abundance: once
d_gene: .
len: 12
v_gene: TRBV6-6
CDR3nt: TGTGCCAGCAGCTCAGGGAGGTATGGCTACACCTTC
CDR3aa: CASSSGRYGYTF

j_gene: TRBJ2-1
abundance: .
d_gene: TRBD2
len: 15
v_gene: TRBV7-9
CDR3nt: TGTGCCAGCAGCCTGACTAGCGGGGGTTACAATGAGCAGTTCTTC
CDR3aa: CASSLTSGGYNEQFF

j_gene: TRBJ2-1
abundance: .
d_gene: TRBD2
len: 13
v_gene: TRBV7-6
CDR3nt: TGTGCCAGCAGCCAGGGACTAGCGGGGGGGGCGGTCTTC
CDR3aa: CASSQGLAGGAVF

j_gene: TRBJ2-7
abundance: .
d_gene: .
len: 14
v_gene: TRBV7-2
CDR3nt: TGTGCCAGCAGCTTTTTGGGCTTCTCCTACGAGCAGTACTTC
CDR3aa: CASSFLGFSYEQYF

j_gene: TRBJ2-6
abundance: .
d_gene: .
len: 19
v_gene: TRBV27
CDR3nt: TGTGCCAGCAGTTTCGGCTCGGCCACCCTCAACTCTGGGGCCAACGTCCTGACTTTC
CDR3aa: CASSFGSATLNSGANVLTF

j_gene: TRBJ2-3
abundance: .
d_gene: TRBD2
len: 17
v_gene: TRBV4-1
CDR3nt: TGCGCCAGCAGCCAAGAGCCAGCGGGGCCTAGCACAGATACGCAGTATTTT
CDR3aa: CASSQEPAGPSTDTQYF

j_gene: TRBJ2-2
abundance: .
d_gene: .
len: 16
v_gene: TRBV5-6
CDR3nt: TGTGCCAGCAGCTTGGCGGCAGGGACGAACACCGGGGAGCTGTTTTTT
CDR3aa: CASSLAAGTNTGELFF

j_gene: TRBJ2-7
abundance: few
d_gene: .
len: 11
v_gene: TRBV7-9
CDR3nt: TGTGCCAGCAGCTTAGAGGCCGAGCAGTACTTC
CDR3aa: CASSLEAEQYF

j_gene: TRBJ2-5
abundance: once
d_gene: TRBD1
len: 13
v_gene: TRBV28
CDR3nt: TGTGCCAGCAGGACGACAGGGATAGAGACCCAGTACTTC
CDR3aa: CASRTTGIETQYF

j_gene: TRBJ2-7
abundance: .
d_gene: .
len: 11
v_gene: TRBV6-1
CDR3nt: TGTGCCAGCAGCGACTCCTACGAGCAGTACTTC
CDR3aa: CASSDSYEQYF

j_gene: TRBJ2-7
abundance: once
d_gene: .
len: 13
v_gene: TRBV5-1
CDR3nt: TGCGCCAGCAGCTTGGAGGGGAAGGGCGAGCAGTACTTC
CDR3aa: CASSLEGKGEQYF

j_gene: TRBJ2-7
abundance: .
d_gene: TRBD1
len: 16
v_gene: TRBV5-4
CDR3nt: TGTGCCAGCAGCTCAAGGACAGGGGAGTCCACCTACGAGCAGTACTTC
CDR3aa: CASSSRTGESTYEQYF

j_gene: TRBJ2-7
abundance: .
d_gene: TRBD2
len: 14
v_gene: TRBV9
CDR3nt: TGTGCCAGCAGCGTAGGCGGGAGGACCTGGGAGCAGTACTTC
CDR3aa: CASSVGGRTWEQYF

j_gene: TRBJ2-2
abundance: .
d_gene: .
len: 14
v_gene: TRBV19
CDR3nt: TGTGCCAGTAGTCAGGCCCCGAACACCGGGGAGCTGTTTTTT
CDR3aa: CASSQAPNTGELFF

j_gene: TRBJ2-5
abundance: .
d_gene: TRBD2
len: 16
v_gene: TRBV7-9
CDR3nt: TGTGCCAGCAGTCCAATGGGACTAGCGGGTGGAGAGACCCAGTACTTC
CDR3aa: CASSPMGLAGGETQYF

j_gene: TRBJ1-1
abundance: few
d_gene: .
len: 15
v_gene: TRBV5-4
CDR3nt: TGTGCCAGCAGCCCCCGGGGAGATTCGAACACTGAAGCTTTCTTT
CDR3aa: CASSPRGDSNTEAFF

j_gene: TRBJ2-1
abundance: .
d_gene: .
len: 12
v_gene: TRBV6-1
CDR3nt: TGTGCCAGCAGTGAAGCGGGGGGCCCGCAGTTCTTC
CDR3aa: CASSEAGGPQFF

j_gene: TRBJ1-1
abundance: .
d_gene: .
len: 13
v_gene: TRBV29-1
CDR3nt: TGCAGCGGCCAACAGGAGATGAACACTGAAGCTTTCTTT
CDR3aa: CSGQQEMNTEAFF

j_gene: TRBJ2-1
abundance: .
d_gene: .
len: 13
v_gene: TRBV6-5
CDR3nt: TGTGCCAGCAGTGCGGACCAATACAATGAGCAGTTCTTC
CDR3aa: CASSADQYNEQFF

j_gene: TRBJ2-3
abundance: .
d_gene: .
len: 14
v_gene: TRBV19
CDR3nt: TGTGCCAGTAGTATCCAGGAGGCGGCAGATACGCAGTATTTT
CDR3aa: CASSIQEAADTQYF

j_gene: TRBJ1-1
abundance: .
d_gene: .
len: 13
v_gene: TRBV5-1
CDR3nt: TGCGCCAGCAGCCCAGGGGTGAACACTGAAGCTTTCTTT
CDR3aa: CASSPGVNTEAFF

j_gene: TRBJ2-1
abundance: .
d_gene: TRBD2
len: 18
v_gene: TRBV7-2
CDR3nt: TGTGCCAGCAGCCCAAGCGTGGCGGGGGGGCTGGGGGCCAATGAGCAGTTCTTC
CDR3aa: CASSPSVAGGLGANEQFF

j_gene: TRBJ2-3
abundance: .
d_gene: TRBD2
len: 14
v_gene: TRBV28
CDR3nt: TGTGCCAGCAGACGGGACTACGACACAGATACGCAGTATTTT
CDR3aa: CASRRDYDTDTQYF

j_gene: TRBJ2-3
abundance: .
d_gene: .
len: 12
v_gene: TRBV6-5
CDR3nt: TGTGCCAGCAGTTACTCGAGAGGGACGCAGTATTTT
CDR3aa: CASSYSRGTQYF

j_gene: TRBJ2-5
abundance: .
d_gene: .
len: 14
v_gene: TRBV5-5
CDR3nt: TGTGCCAGCAGCTTGAGAGGGTCGGGGGAGACCCAGTACTTC
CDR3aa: CASSLRGSGETQYF

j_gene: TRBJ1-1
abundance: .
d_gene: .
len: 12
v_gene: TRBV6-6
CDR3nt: TGTGCCAGCAGACGATTGAACACTGAAGCTTTCTTT
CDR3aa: CASRRLNTEAFF